The 26 T cell receptor beta chains below all came from one sample that was sequenced in a study of blood T cell repertoires in COVID-19. Sequencing was performed with immunoSEQ multiplex PCR; in TCRdb, only in-frame clones are kept and a portion is missing. The profile covers about 110,000 clones, with approximately 86% appearing a single time and roughly 4% taken by the ten largest. Sequencing was done on a sample of peripheral blood. The source is a man in his forties with acute or convalescent COVID-19.

The CDR3: CASSPQFYGYTF. In nucleotides, the CDR3 is TGTGCCAGCAGCCCCCAATTCTATGGCTACACCTTC. The genes are TRBV6-2 or TRBV6-3 and TRBJ1-2; D is ambiguous. V lost 6 bases to trimming and J lost 4 bases, with 9 bases between them. This CDR3 is built from 12 residues. The germline gives CDR1 MNHEY, CDR2 SVGEGT.

The genes are TRBV19 and TRBJ2-4; D gene unclear. The germline V and J ends were trimmed by 6 bases and 11 bases, with 11 bases remaining between them. This CDR3 is 11 amino acids long. Germline CDR1 reads LNHDA; CDR2 reads SQIVND (reference sequence). The CDR3 nucleotides are TGTGCCAGTAGGAGTAACCAGGTTCAGTACTTC. Amino acid sequence: CASRSNQVQYF.

The V and J genes are TRBV19 and TRBJ2-7; TRBD1 aligns across 10 bases. V gave up 5 bases and J gave up 4 bases; unmatched junction bases: 5. The CDR3 sequence is 14 residues long. Looked up from germline, CDR1 is LNHDA and CDR2 is SQIVND (reference sequence). This chain's CDR3 is CASSRDRGAYEQYF. Here the CDR3 DNA reads TGTGCCAGTAGTCGGGACAGGGGTGCGTACGAGCAGTACTTC.

The genes are TRBV6-5 and TRBJ2-7; 7 nucleotides match TRBD1. The CDR3 has 15 amino acids. The germline V gene has CDR1 MNHEY and CDR2 SVGAGI. J was trimmed by 1 base and V by 6 bases; bases with no gene match: 9. CDR3 nucleotides: TGTGCCAGCAGGGGAACCTCGACAGGGTCCTACGAGCAGTACTTC. Amino acid sequence: CASRGTSTGSYEQYF.

Points on this clone: An end of the junction differs from the germline gene, which may be a read error. The V call is TRBV6-5, the J call TRBJ2-7; 10 bases map to TRBD1. Looked up from germline, CDR1 is MNHEY and CDR2 is SVGAGI. This CDR3 comprises 13 residues. The CDR3 DNA reads as TGTGCCAGCAGCCGGGACAGGGGCTACAAGCAGTACTTC. Encoded protein: CASSRDRGYKQYF.

This chain joins TRBV9 and TRBJ1-3; no clear D gene. The CDR3 extends over 16 amino acids. CDR1 is SGDLS and CDR2 is YYNGEE in the germline V gene. V was trimmed by 0 bases and J by 0 bases, leaving 10 bases between them. The DNA of the CDR3 is TGTGCCAGCAGCGTAGGACTGACGAGCTCTGGAAACACCATATATTTT. It encodes CASSVGLTSSGNTIYF.

The chain joins TRBV30 to TRBJ1-2; D unresolved. The CDR3 is 13 amino acids. Germline V CDR1 and CDR2: GTSNPN, SVGIG (reference sequence). V gave up 4 bases and J gave up 7 bases, with 16 bases separating them. The CDR3 DNA reads as TGTGCCTGGACCGAAATGCGAATTGGTGGCTACACCTTC. Protein sequence: CAWTEMRIGGYTF. Together with reference TRBV30 and TRBJ1-2, the CDR3 gives the full variable domain: SQTIHQWPATLVQPVGSPLSLECTVEGTSNPNLYWYRQAAGRGLQLLFYSVGIGQISSEVPQNLSASRPQDRQFILSSKKLLLSDSGFYLCAWTEMRIGGYTFGSGTRLTVV.

The sample holds one count of this clone. The chain employs TRBV5-1 and TRBJ1-1, with D possibly TRBD1 on 6 matching bases. This CDR3 has 15 residues. The V gene's germline CDR1 is SGHRS and CDR2 YFSETQ. V was shortened by 0 bases and J by 1 base, with 10 bases between the two germline ends. Here the CDR3 reads CASSLAGQQNTEAFF. The CDR3 DNA is TGCGCCAGCAGCTTGGCCGGACAGCAGAACACTGAAGCTTTCTTT.

The chain is built from TRBV7-8 and TRBJ2-5, with 7 bases matching TRBD1. Germline-derived CDR1 and CDR2 are SGHVS and FQNEAQ. CDR3 length equals 14 residues. J was trimmed by 2 bases and V by 1 base; bases with no gene match: 1. The CDR3 coding sequence is TGTGCCAGCAGCTTAGGGGGACAGCAAGAGACCCAGTACTTC. It codes for CASSLGGQQETQYF.

The V gene is TRBV7-3, the J gene TRBJ2-1, with D tentatively TRBD2 (5 bases). Germline lookup yields CDR1 SGHTA and CDR2 FQGTGA. This CDR3 has 17 amino acids. V lost 5 bases and J 5 bases, leaving 22 bases between the germline ends. The CDR3 reads CASSPRPRSSMDNEQFF. CDR3 DNA: TGTGCCAGCAGCCCCAGGCCCCGGTCTAGCATGGACAATGAGCAGTTCTTC.

The CDR3 protein is CASSITSGGTDTQYF. CDR3 DNA: TGTGCCAGCAGCATAACTAGCGGGGGCACAGATACGCAGTATTTT. The chain joins TRBV5-6 to TRBJ2-3, with 10 bases fitting TRBD2. V gave up 4 bases and J gave up 1 base; unmatched junction bases: 3. Germline CDR1 and CDR2: SGHDT and YYEEEE. The CDR3 sequence is 15 residues long.

The rearrangement uses TRBV10-1 and TRBJ1-2; TRBD1 is a possible D gene (6 bases). The germline gives CDR1 WNHNN, CDR2 SYGVQD (reference sequence). Trimming stripped 2 bases from V and 5 bases from J, with 18 bases between. This CDR3 region has 16 residues. The CDR3 coding sequence is TGCGCCAGCAGTGAGGGGGGCCCTAGTAGGCCTTATGGCTACACCTTC. It is translated as CASSEGGPSRPYGYTF.

This clone was counted a few times. The chain carries TRBV25-1 and TRBJ1-5; the match to TRBD1 covers 8 bases. The V gene's germline CDR1 is MGHDK and CDR2 SYGVNS. CDR3 length: 13 amino acids. The trim removed 6 bases at V and 4 bases at J, leaving 2 bases unmatched. CDR3 DNA: TGTGCCAGCAGCGGGACAGGTAATCAGCCCCAGCATTTT. The encoded protein is CASSGTGNQPQHF.

The chain uses TRBV14 and TRBJ2-4; 8 nucleotides align to TRBD1. Germline V gives CDR1 SGHDN, CDR2 FVKESK. V lost 2 bases, J lost 9 bases, and 9 bases stayed unmatched. The CDR3 contains 15 residues. The CDR3 protein is CASSQRVQGEPIQYF. The DNA for the CDR3 is TGTGCCAGCAGCCAAAGGGTACAGGGGGAACCCATTCAGTACTTC.

J is TRBJ1-1 and V is TRBV29-1, with a weak D call TRBD1 (6 bases). The CDR3 runs to 15 residues. Germline-derived CDR1 and CDR2 are SQVTM and ANQGSEA. Deletions cut 6 bases from V and 1 base from J, with 18 bases between. CDR3 residues: CSVQVSGQRNTEAFF. In DNA, the CDR3 is TGCAGCGTGCAGGTATCTGGACAGAGGAACACTGAAGCTTTCTTT. Filled out from reference TRBV29-1 and TRBJ1-1, the complete variable domain reads SAVISQKPSRDICQRGTSLTIQCQVDSQVTMMFWYRQQPGQSLTLIATANQGSEATYESGFVIDKFPISRPNLTFSTLTVSNMSPEDSSIYLCSVQVSGQRNTEAFFGQGTRLTVV.

V gene TRBV5-6 combines with J gene TRBJ1-4; possibly TRBD1 for D (6 bases). Germline assignment: CDR1 SGHDT and CDR2 YYEEEE. Trimming took 0 bases from V and 8 from J, leaving 14 bases between them. CDR3 length equals 15 residues. This chain's CDR3 is CASSLVERGKEKLFF. CDR3 sequence (DNA): TGTGCCAGCAGCTTGGTAGAGAGGGGGAAAGAAAAACTGTTTTTT.

The J gene is TRBJ2-1, the V gene TRBV27, with D unclear. The length of the CDR3 is 14 residues. V was clipped by 3 bases and J by 0 bases, with 6 bases between them. Germline V lookup: CDR1 MNHEY, CDR2 SMNVEV (reference sequence). In DNA form, the CDR3 reads TGTGCCAGCAGTTTCTTGAGCTCCTACAATGAGCAGTTCTTC. This translates into CASSFLSSYNEQFF.

The gene calls are TRBV7-2 and TRBJ2-5, with TRBD2 matching over 15 bases. CDR1 and CDR2 (germline): SGHTA, FQGNSA. The CDR3 spans 17 residues. V gave up 5 bases and J gave up 1 base; unmatched junction bases: 5. CDR3 in DNA: TGTGCCAGCAGCCCCGGGGGACTAGCGGGGGGCCAAGAGACCCAGTACTTC. This codes for CASSPGGLAGGQETQYF.

The chain has TRBV4-3 and TRBJ1-6; D is possibly TRBD1 (5 bases). This CDR3 comprises 15 residues. Trimming took 0 bases from V and 10 from J, leaving 13 bases between them. Germline CDR1 is LGHNA and CDR2 is YSLEER. CDR3 coding DNA: TGCGCCAGCAGCCAAGATCGCGGGGCAGGATCACCCCTCCACTTT. The encoded protein is CASSQDRGAGSPLHF.

Here the CDR3 DNA reads TGTGCCAGCAGCTTAGAGGGACAGGGCACCGGGGAGCTGTTTTTT. It translates to CASSLEGQGTGELFF. V is TRBV11-2 and J is TRBJ2-2, with TRBD1 matching 9 bases. CDR1 and CDR2 from the germline V gene are SGHAT and FQNNGV. The CDR3 totals 15 residues. J lost 4 bases, V lost 0 bases, and 0 bases had no gene match.

The chain has TRBV5-1 and TRBJ2-3; D gene uncertain. The CDR3 totals 14 residues. The germline gives CDR1 SGHRS, CDR2 YFSETQ. The V end lost 0 bases, the J end lost 5 bases, and 10 bases lay between the germline ends. The CDR3 reads CASSLEAVRDTQYF. The CDR3 nucleotides are TGCGCCAGCAGCTTGGAAGCCGTGAGAGATACGCAGTATTTT.

The chain uses TRBV18 and TRBJ1-2; 7 bases line up with TRBD1. The CDR3 totals 14 residues. The germline V gene has CDR1 KGHSH and CDR2 LQKENI. V was pared by 3 bases and J by 4 bases, with 5 bases of the junction left unmatched. CDR3: CASSPGGQPYGYTF. The CDR3 region has the DNA TGTGCCAGCTCACCCGGGGGACAGCCCTATGGCTACACCTTC.

V usage is TRBV10-2 and J usage is TRBJ2-2, with D possibly being TRBD1 (6 bases). The CDR3 consists of 14 residues. Germline V gives CDR1 WSHSY, CDR2 SAAADI. The V and J ends lost 5 bases and 5 bases respectively, with 12 bases between them. In nucleotides, the CDR3 is TGCGCCAGCAGTATCAACAGGGAAACCGGGGAGCTGTTTTTT. It codes for CASSINRETGELFF.

V gene TRBV4-2 combines with J gene TRBJ2-7; the match to TRBD2 covers 12 bases. Unmatched junction bases numbered 5, after V lost 4 bases and J lost 7 bases. Germline CDR1 reads LGHNA; CDR2 reads YNFKEQ. The CDR3 runs to 14 residues. The chain's CDR3 is CASSLRLAGEEQYF. CDR3 nucleotides: TGTGCCAGCAGCCTCCGACTAGCGGGAGAGGAGCAGTACTTC.

In nucleotides, the CDR3 is TGTGCCTGGATGGCGGACATGGGCACCTACAATGAGCAGTTCTTC. Translated: CAWMADMGTYNEQFF. The chain carries TRBV30 and TRBJ2-1, with D perhaps TRBD1 (5 bases). The V and J ends lost 4 bases and 2 bases respectively, with 15 bases between them. The CDR3 spans 15 residues. The germline CDR1 and CDR2 sequences are GTSNPN and SVGIG (reference sequence).

The chain joins TRBV30 to TRBJ1-1; D is possibly TRBD1 (6 bases). Germline assignment: CDR1 GTSNPN and CDR2 SVGIG (reference sequence). The CDR3 has 14 amino acids. V lost 2 bases to trimming and J lost 4 bases, with 14 bases between them. The CDR3 sequence: CAWSRQAVGTEAFF. In DNA form, the CDR3 reads TGTGCCTGGAGTAGACAGGCCGTTGGCACTGAAGCTTTCTTT.